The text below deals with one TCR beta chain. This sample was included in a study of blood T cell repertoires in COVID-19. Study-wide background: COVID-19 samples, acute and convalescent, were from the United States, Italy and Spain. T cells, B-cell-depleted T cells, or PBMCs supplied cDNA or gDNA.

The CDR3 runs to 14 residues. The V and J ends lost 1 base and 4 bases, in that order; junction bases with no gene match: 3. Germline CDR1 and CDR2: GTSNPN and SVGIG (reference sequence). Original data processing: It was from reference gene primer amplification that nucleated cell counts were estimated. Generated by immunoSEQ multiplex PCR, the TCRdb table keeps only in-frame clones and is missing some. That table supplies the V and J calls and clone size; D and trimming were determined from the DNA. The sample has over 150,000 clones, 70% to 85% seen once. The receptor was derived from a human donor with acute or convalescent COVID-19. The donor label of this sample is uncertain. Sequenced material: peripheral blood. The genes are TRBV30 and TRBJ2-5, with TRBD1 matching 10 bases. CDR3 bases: TGTGCCTGGAGTGCGACAGGGGGCGCAGAGACCCAGTACTTC. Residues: CAWSATGGAETQYF.